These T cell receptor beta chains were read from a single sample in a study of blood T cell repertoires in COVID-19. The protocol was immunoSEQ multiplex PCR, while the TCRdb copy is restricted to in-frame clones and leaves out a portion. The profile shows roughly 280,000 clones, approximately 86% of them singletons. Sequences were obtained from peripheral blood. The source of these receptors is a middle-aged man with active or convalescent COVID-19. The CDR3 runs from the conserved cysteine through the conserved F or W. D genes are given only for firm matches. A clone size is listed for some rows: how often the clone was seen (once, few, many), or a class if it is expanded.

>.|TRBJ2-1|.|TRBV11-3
CASSLGGPYNEQFF
TGTGCCAGCAGCCTGGGGGGGCCTTACAATGAGCAGTTCTTC
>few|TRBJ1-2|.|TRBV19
CASTRQETYGYTF
TGTGCCAGTACCAGACAGGAGACCTATGGCTACACCTTC
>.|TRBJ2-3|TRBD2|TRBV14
CASSLGTSGRQYF
TGTGCCAGCAGCCTTGGGACTAGCGGGAGACAGTATTTT
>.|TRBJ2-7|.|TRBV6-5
CASSYDAPRGYEQYF
TGTGCCAGCAGTTACGACGCCCCCCGAGGGTACGAGCAGTACTTC
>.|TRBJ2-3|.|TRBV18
CASSPNPDSIDTQYF
TGTGCCAGCTCACCAAATCCAGACAGTATAGATACGCAGTATTTT
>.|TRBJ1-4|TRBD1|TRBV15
CATSTWDRGDEKLFF
TGTGCCACCAGCACCTGGGACAGGGGAGATGAAAAACTGTTTTTT
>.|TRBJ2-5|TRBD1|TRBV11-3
CASSPYSRGLGETQYF
TGTGCCAGCAGCCCATACTCCAGGGGGCTGGGGGAGACCCAGTACTTC
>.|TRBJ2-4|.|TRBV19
CASSAQGGHQNIQYF
TGTGCCAGTAGCGCTCAGGGTGGGCACCAAAACATTCAGTACTTC
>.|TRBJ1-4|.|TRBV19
CASRAGEGEKLFF
TGTGCCAGTAGGGCAGGGGAAGGTGAAAAACTGTTTTTT
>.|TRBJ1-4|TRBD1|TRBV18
CASSPDRVSEKLFF
TGTGCCAGCTCACCCGACAGGGTTTCTGAAAAACTGTTTTTT
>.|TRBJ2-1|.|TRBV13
CASSLVAGPSYNEQFF
TGTGCCAGCAGCTTAGTGGCGGGCCCGTCCTACAATGAGCAGTTCTTC
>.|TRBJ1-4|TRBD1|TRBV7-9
CASSLGQGNEKLFF
TGTGCCAGCAGCCTCGGACAGGGGAACGAAAAACTGTTTTTT
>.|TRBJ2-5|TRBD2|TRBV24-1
CATMRGGKETQYF
TGTGCCACTATGCGGGGGGGCAAGGAGACCCAGTACTTC
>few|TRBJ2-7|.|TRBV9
CASSVVTGEEQYF
TGTGCCAGCAGCGTAGTTACAGGAGAGGAGCAGTACTTC
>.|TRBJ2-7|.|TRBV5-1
CASSLAGGTGAYEQYF
TGCGCCAGCAGCTTGGCAGGTGGGACTGGGGCCTACGAGCAGTACTTC
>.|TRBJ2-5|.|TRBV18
CASSPRQLETQYF
TGTGCCAGCTCACCCCGACAGTTGGAGACCCAGTACTTC
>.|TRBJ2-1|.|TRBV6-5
CASSPPGMDRGFF
TGTGCCAGCAGTCCCCCAGGGATGGACAGAGGGTTCTTC
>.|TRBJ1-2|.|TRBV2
CASLRTAGGGYTF
TGTGCCAGCCTTCGGACCGCCGGAGGGGGCTACACCTTC
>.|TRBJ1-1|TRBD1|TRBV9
CASSPRGQGNTEAFF
TGTGCCAGCAGCCCCCGAGGACAGGGGAACACTGAAGCTTTCTTT
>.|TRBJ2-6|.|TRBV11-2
CASSLEGTGANVLTF
TGTGCCAGCAGCTTGGAGGGCACTGGGGCCAACGTCCTGACTTTC
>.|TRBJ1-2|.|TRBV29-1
CSVVVRIYGYTF
TGCAGCGTTGTAGTCAGGATCTATGGCTACACCTTC
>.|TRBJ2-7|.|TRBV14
CASSRGTAPREQYF
TGTGCCAGCAGCCGCGGGACAGCCCCGCGCGAGCAGTACTTC